The 26 T cell receptor beta chains in this list originate from one sample, sequenced in a study of T cell repertoires in cytomegalovirus infection. TCRdb passed the reads through MiXCR, listing each CDR3 protein once. The data hold fewer than 550,000 distinct CDR3 sequences, with 16% observed a single time. The source material was CD8+ T cells from PBMCs. The source is a human donor in good health (CMV status not recorded). Some clones in this sample may be carry-over from other donors' samples.

This clonotype was counted at least ten times. The V call is TRBV7-9, the J call TRBJ2-7, with 10 bases that match TRBD1. V was clipped by 5 bases and J by 5 bases; unmatched bases: 6. This CDR3 spans 14 amino acids. The germline gives CDR1 SEHNR, CDR2 FQNEAQ (reference sequence). CDR3 sequence: CASSPGQGSHEQYF. The CDR3 DNA sequence: TGTGCCAGCAGCCCGGGACAGGGGAGCCACGAGCAGTACTTC. Drawing the rest from reference TRBV7-9 and TRBJ2-7, the complete variable domain is DTGVSQNPRHKITKRGQNVTFRCDPISEHNRLYWYRQTLGQGPEFLTYFQNEAQLEKSRLLSDRFSAERPKGSFSTLEIQRTEQGDSAMYLCASSPGQGSHEQYFGPGTRLTVT.

A few counts support this clonotype. V usage is TRBV9 and J usage is TRBJ2-7; TRBD1 might be the D (6 bases). This CDR3 spans 12 amino acids. Trimming pared 4 bases from V and 6 bases from J, leaving 11 bases between. In germline, CDR1 is SGDLS, CDR2 YYNGEE. The CDR3 bases are TGTGCCAGCAGCAGAGGACAGAGCGAGCAGTACTTC. This codes for CASSRGQSEQYF. Full variable domain (missing parts from reference TRBV9 and TRBJ2-7): DSGVTQTPKHLITATGQRVTLRCSPRSGDLSVYWYQQSLDQGLQFLIQYYNGEERAKGNILERFSAQQFPDLHSELNLSSLELGDSALYFCASSRGQSEQYFGPGTRLTVT.

The chain joins TRBV27 to TRBJ1-4; D is unclear. The germline V gene has CDR1 MNHEY and CDR2 SMNVEV (reference sequence). Trimming removed 5 bases from V and 0 bases from J, with 13 bases in between. The CDR3 has 16 amino acids. CDR3 nucleotide sequence: TGTGCCAGCAGTATAACTTACCTTGCAACTAATGAAAAACTGTTTTTT. It codes for CASSITYLATNEKLFF.

Many counts were recorded for this clonotype. The rearrangement uses TRBV7-8 and TRBJ2-4, with 7 positions matching TRBD1. V shed 5 bases and J 1 base; nucleotides not matched to a gene: 11. The CDR3 loop spans 17 amino acids. From germline, CDR1 is SGHVS and CDR2 FQNEAQ. CDR3 nucleotide sequence: TGTGCCAGCAGCATGACAGGGCAGCGGTTGGCCAAAAACATTCAGTACTTC. The encoded protein is CASSMTGQRLAKNIQYF.

This clonotype was seen repeatedly, ten times or more. The CDR3 reads CASSEASMVARQPQHF. CDR3 nucleotides: TGTGCCAGCAGTGAAGCGTCCATGGTCGCCCGGCAGCCCCAGCATTTT. The chain uses TRBV6-1 and TRBJ1-5; no reliable D call. The V gene lost 0 bases and the J gene lost 7 bases, with 16 bases spanning the gap. Germline CDR1 is MNHNS and CDR2 is SASEGT. The CDR3 is made up of 16 amino acids.

This clonotype was seen many times. The rearrangement uses TRBV15 and TRBJ1-5; no clear D. The CDR3 has 14 amino acids. V shed 4 bases and J shed 4 bases, with 11 bases lying between them. The V gene's germline CDR1 is LNHNV and CDR2 YYDKDF (reference sequence). CDR3 nucleotide sequence: TGTGCCACCAGCAATAAATGGGAGAATCAGCCCCAGCATTTT. It yields the protein CATSNKWENQPQHF.

This chain links TRBV6-1 with TRBJ2-7; D is tentatively TRBD1 or TRBD2 (6 bases each). V was pared by 3 bases and J by 5 bases, with 14 bases between. The CDR3 consists of 14 residues. CDR1 and CDR2 from the germline V gene are MNHNS and SASEGT. DNA for the CDR3: TGTGCCAGCAGTGACTTAGGGGGGTTTGACGAGCAGTACTTC. Amino acid sequence: CASSDLGGFDEQYF.

This clonotype was counted between two and nine times. The rearrangement joins TRBV24-1 to TRBJ2-2; TRBD2 is a possible D gene (5 bases). Germline-derived CDR1 and CDR2 are KGHDR and SFDVKD. CDR3 length: 15 amino acids. The V and J ends lost 0 bases and 6 bases respectively, with 10 bases between them. The CDR3 DNA reads TGTGCCACCAGTGATTTGGGATCCGGGGCCGGGGAGCTGTTTTTT. It specifies CATSDLGSGAGELFF.

Of note for this clonotype: This may stem from a read error, because a much larger clone lies one nucleotide away. Given the absence of the conserved phenylalanine or tryptophan at the CDR3 end, a read error is likely. V and J are TRBV12-3 or TRBV12-4 and TRBJ2-1; D is possibly TRBD1 or TRBD2 (5 bases each). The length of the CDR3 is 14 residues. Trimming removed 7 bases from V and 2 bases from J, with 12 bases in between. The CDR3 coding sequence is TGTGCCAGCACGGGGAGAGGGGCCTACAATGAGCAGTTCTTA. Its translation is CASTGRGAYNEQFL.

Notes on this clonotype: Likely a read error: the CDR3 ends without its conserved phenylalanine or tryptophan. The chain is built from TRBV4-1 and TRBJ1-5; D may be TRBD1 (6 bases). This CDR3 region has 17 residues. Trimming left V 0 bases short and J 4 bases short, with 16 bases between. Germline values: CDR1 MGHRA, CDR2 YSYEKL. The CDR3 DNA follows: TGCGCCAGCAGCCAAGAGGGGGGGCAGGCCGGGAATCAGCCCCAGCATCTT. Amino acids: CASSQEGGQAGNQPQHL.

Ten or more counts support this clonotype. The chain is built from TRBV20-1 and TRBJ1-4, with a weak D call TRBD1 (6 bases). Germline V gives CDR1 DFQATT, CDR2 SNEGSKA (reference sequence). Trimming removed 6 bases at V and 6 bases at J, with 17 bases between. The CDR3 runs 14 residues. Here the CDR3 DNA reads TGCAGTGCCCAAGAGGGGGAGGAGGATGAAAAACTGTTTTTT. Its protein is CSAQEGEEDEKLFF.

This clonotype was detected a few times. The V call is TRBV13, the J call TRBJ2-1; 9 positions match TRBD2. The V and J ends lost 5 bases and 5 bases, in that order; junction bases with no gene match: 13. The CDR3 totals 17 residues. Germline loops: CDR1 PRHDT, CDR2 FYEKMQ (reference sequence). CDR3 in DNA: TGTGCCAGCAGCCTGAGGTGGGGAATAGCGGGAGACAATGAGCAGTTCTTC. Translation: CASSLRWGIAGDNEQFF.

This clonotype was seen many times. The V gene is TRBV7-2, the J gene TRBJ1-5; perhaps TRBD1 as D (5 bases). With 5 bases removed from V and 0 bases from J, the gap between germline ends came to 26 bases. CDR1 is SGHTA, CDR2 FQGNSA, per germline. This CDR3 contains 20 residues. CDR3 region: CASSPGGRGVGDYSNQPQHF. In DNA, the CDR3 is TGTGCCAGCAGCCCCGGAGGGCGGGGAGTAGGGGACTATAGCAATCAGCCCCAGCATTTT.

The V and J genes are TRBV19 and TRBJ1-4; 7 positions agree with TRBD1. The junction had 11 bases not matched to a gene; V was cut back by 5 bases and J by 8 bases. The CDR3 sequence is 15 residues long. Germline V CDR1 and CDR2: LNHDA, SQIVND (reference sequence). CDR3: CASSLAGQLTEKLFF. The DNA of the CDR3 is TGTGCCAGTAGTCTCGCGGGACAGCTTACCGAAAAACTGTTTTTT.

This chain connects TRBV27 to TRBJ2-1; D may be TRBD2 (6 bases). CDR1 is MNHEY, CDR2 SMNVEV, per germline (reference sequence). The CDR3 spans 15 residues. Trimming stripped 4 bases from V and 7 bases from J, with 17 bases between. CDR3 region: CASSSYRGSGNEQFF. The CDR3 bases are TGTGCCAGCAGTTCCTATCGGGGGAGCGGTAATGAGCAGTTCTTC.

The rearrangement uses TRBV29-1 and TRBJ2-7; D gene ambiguous. Trimming stripped 1 base from V and 1 base from J, with 8 bases between. CDR3 length: 13 residues. Germline-derived CDR1 and CDR2 are SQVTM and ANQGSEA. CDR3 sequence: CSVEGSSSYEQYF. Here the CDR3 DNA reads TGCAGCGTTGAAGGGAGTTCATCCTACGAGCAGTACTTC.

This clonotype was picked up many times. This chain uses TRBV7-2 with TRBJ2-1; no clear D. This CDR3 is 15 amino acids long. CDR1 SGHTA and CDR2 FQGNSA come from the germline V gene. The V gene lost 5 bases and the J gene lost 8 bases, with 19 bases spanning the gap. The CDR3 DNA reads as TGTGCCAGCAGCCAAATAGAAGAGGTTGGCGATGAGCAGTTCTTC. Encoded protein: CASSQIEEVGDEQFF. Together with reference TRBV7-2 and TRBJ2-1, the CDR3 gives the full variable domain: GAGVSQSPSNKVTEKGKDVELRCDPISGHTALYWYRQSLGQGLEFLIYFQGNSAPDKSGLPSDRFSAERTGGSVSTLTIQRTQQEDSAVYLCASSQIEEVGDEQFFGPGTRLTVL.

This clonotype appeared once. This sequence may be a read error, since a much larger clone differs from it by one base. This rearrangement joins TRBV7-6 to TRBJ2-5; TRBD2 agrees at 8 bases. There are 14 residues in the CDR3. Germline-derived CDR1 and CDR2 are SGHVS and FNYEAQ. The V gene end was trimmed by 9 bases and the J gene end by 3 bases; junction bases not matched to a gene: 9. CDR3 region: CARLKRGNEETQYF. The CDR3 region has the DNA TGTGCCAGACTTAAGCGGGGGAATGAAGAGACCCAGTACTTC.

CDR3 DNA sequence: TGTGCCAGCAGCCCAAGACAGGGAGACAACGAGCAGTACTTC. This translates into CASSPRQGDNEQYF. The V gene is TRBV4-2, the J gene TRBJ2-7; 7 bases are a match to TRBD1. Per the germline V gene, CDR1 is LGHNA and CDR2 is YNFKEQ. With V trimmed by 4 bases and J by 5 bases, 8 bases remained unmatched. CDR3 length: 14 residues.

This clonotype was counted ten times or more. The chain joins TRBV7-9 to TRBJ1-5, with D maybe TRBD1 (6 bases). Germline CDR1 reads SEHNR; CDR2 reads FQNEAQ (reference sequence). The ends were cut back, 1 base at V and 1 base at J, with 11 bases in the middle. The CDR3 consists of 16 residues. The CDR3 protein is CASSLGPGASNQPQHF. As DNA, the CDR3 is TGTGCCAGCAGCTTAGGACCAGGGGCCAGCAATCAGCCCCAGCATTTT.

This clonotype occurred many times. This chain connects TRBV7-8 to TRBJ2-1; the D gene is possibly TRBD2 (5 bases). The CDR3 spans 17 residues. V lost 5 bases and J lost 0, with 17 bases in between. Germline CDR1 SGHVS, CDR2 FQNEAQ. The CDR3 sequence: CASSPSGLASSYNEQFF. In DNA, the CDR3 is TGTGCCAGCAGCCCCAGCGGACTGGCGAGCTCCTACAATGAGCAGTTCTTC.

This clonotype was seen at least ten times. CDR3 coding DNA: TGTGCCAGCAGTGAAGGGAAGTACGAGCAGTACTTC. Amino acid sequence: CASSEGKYEQYF. The chain links TRBV6-1 to TRBJ2-7; unclear D gene. The CDR3 length is 12 residues. The V gene's germline CDR1 is MNHNS and CDR2 SASEGT. Trimming stripped 1 base from V and 4 bases from J, with 5 bases between.

This clonotype was seen a handful of times. V and J are TRBV13 and TRBJ2-3; 7 bases line up with TRBD1. The CDR3 loop spans 14 amino acids. V shed 3 bases, J shed 4 bases, and the junction held 4 bases outside the gene matches. Germline CDR1 and CDR2: PRHDT and FYEKMQ (reference sequence). The CDR3 coding sequence is TGTGCCAGCAGCTTTCAAGGGGGCCCAGATACGCAGTATTTT. It codes for CASSFQGGPDTQYF.

This clonotype has only a few counts. The V call is TRBV3-1, the J call TRBJ2-3; maybe TRBD2 (7 bases). Trimming took 3 bases from V and 6 from J, leaving 22 bases between them. The CDR3 runs 17 residues. From germline, CDR1 is LGHDT and CDR2 YNNKEL (reference sequence). CDR3 coding DNA: TGTGCCAGCAGCCACAACCAAGGGGGGGCCAACGGGGATACGCAGTATTTT. Amino acid sequence: CASSHNQGGANGDTQYF.

This clonotype was seen many times. The V and J genes are TRBV10-3 and TRBJ2-7, with 13 bases fitting TRBD2. Trimming took 1 base from V and 4 from J; bases not matched to a gene: 7. The germline gives CDR1 ENHRY, CDR2 SYGVKD. This CDR3 is 17 amino acids long. The CDR3, as DNA: TGTGCCATCAGTGAGTACTCGACTAGCGGGAGGACTTACGAGCAGTACTTC. It translates to CAISEYSTSGRTYEQYF.

This clonotype was detected ten times or more. The chain links TRBV7-2 to TRBJ1-1; 11 positions agree with TRBD1. The CDR3 spans 16 residues. Germline CDR1 SGHTA, CDR2 FQGNSA. V gave up 4 bases and J gave up 0 bases; unmatched junction bases: 4. CDR3 sequence reads: CASSSWDRGVNTEAFF. Written as DNA, the CDR3 is TGTGCCAGCAGCTCCTGGGACAGGGGGGTGAACACTGAAGCTTTCTTT.